This TCR beta chain was retrieved from a study of control samples from healthy donors and cancer patients. The germline CDR1 and CDR2 sequences are SGHRS and YFSETQ. CDR3 size: 14 residues. With 3 bases clipped from V and 3 bases from J, the junction kept 4 bases outside the gene matches. Method: immunoSEQ multiplex PCR; TCRdb's copy keeps in-frame clones and lacks some. The sample contains 200,000 to 250,000 clones, roughly 94% of which appear only once. Sequencing was carried out using blood. V is TRBV5-1 and J is TRBJ2-5; 8 nucleotides match TRBD1. The sequence came from a man over 45 in good health. The CDR3 is CASSSPTGEETQYF. The CDR3, as DNA: TGCGCCAGCAGCTCCCCGACAGGGGAAGAGACCCAGTACTTC.